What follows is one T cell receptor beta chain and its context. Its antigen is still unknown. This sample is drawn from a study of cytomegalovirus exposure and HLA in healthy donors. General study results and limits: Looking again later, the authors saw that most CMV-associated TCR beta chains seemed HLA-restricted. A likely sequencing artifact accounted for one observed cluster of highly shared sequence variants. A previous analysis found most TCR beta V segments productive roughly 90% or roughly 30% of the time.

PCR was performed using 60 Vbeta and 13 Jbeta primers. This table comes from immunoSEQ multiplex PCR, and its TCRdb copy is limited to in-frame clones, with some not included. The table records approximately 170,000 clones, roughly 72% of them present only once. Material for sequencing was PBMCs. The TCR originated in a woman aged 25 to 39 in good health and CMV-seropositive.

The CDR3 is CASRQGTGEQPQHF. In DNA, the CDR3 is TGTGCCAGCAGACAAGGGACAGGGGAACAGCCCCAGCATTTT. V usage is TRBV2 and J usage is TRBJ1-5, with TRBD1 matching over 10 bases. Germline lookup yields CDR1 SNHLY and CDR2 FYNNEI. Unmatched junction bases numbered 6, after V lost 6 bases and J lost 7 bases. This CDR3 comprises 14 residues.